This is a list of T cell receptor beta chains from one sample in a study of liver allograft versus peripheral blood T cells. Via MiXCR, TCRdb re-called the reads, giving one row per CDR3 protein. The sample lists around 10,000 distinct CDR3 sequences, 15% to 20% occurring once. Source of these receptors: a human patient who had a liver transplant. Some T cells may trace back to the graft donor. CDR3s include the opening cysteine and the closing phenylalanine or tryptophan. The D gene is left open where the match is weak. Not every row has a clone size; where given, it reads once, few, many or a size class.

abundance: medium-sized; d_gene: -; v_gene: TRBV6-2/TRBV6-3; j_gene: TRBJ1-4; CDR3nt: TGTGCCAGCAGGACACCTCCTAATGAAAAACTGTTTTTT; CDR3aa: CASRTPPNEKLFF
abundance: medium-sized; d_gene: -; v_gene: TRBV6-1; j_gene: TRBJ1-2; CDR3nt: TGTGCCAGCAATCCCGGCAGTCTACTAAACTATGGCTACACCTTC; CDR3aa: CASNPGSLLNYGYTF
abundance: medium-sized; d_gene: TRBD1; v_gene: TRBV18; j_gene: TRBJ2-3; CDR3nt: TGTGCCAGCTCACAACCACAGGGGGGACGCACAGATACGCAGTATTTT; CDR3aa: CASSQPQGGRTDTQYF
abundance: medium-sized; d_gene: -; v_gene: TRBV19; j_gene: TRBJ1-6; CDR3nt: TGTGCCAGTAGTATTGGCCCGACTCAAGCCAGGGATTCACCCCTCCACTTT; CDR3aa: CASSIGPTQARDSPLHF
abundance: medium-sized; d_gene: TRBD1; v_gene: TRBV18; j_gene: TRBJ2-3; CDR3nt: TGTGCCAGCTCAGCGACAGGGGGGACAGATACGCAGTATTTT; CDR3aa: CASSATGGTDTQYF
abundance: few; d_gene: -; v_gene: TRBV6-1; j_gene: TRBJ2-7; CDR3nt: TGTGCCAGCAGCGCGGGGCCAGACACAGTCAAGCCGTACGAGCAGTACTTC; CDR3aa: CASSAGPDTVKPYEQYF
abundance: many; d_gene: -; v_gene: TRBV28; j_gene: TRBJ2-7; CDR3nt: TGTGCCAGCAGCATGGATGCAGGGGTAAACGAGCAGTACTTC; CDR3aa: CASSMDAGVNEQYF
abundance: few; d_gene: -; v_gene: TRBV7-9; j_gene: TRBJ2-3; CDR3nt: TGTGCCAGCAGCTTACAGGGGCCAGATACGCAGTATTTT; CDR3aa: CASSLQGPDTQYF
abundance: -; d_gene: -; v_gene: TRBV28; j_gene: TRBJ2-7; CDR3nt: TGTGCCAGCAGTTCCCCGGGCCCGAGGGAGCAGTACTTC; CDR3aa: CASSSPGPREQYF
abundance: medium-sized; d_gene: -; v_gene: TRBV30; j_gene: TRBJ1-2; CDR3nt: TGTGCCTGGAGTGTCTCGGCAGACTCGTCACCTAACTATGGCTACACCTTC; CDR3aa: CAWSVSADSSPNYGYTF
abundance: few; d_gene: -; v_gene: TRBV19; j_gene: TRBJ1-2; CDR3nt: TGTGCCAGTAGTGAATCGGGGGGAGGCTACACCTTC; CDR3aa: CASSESGGGYTF
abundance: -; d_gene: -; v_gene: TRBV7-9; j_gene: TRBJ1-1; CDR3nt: TGTGCCAGCAGCTTAGCGGGGTTGAACACTGAAGCTTTCTTT; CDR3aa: CASSLAGLNTEAFF
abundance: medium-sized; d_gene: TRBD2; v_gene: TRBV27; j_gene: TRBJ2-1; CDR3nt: TGTGCCAGCAGTCTCTTAGCGGGAGGCTCCTACAATGAGCAGTTCTTC; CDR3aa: CASSLLAGGSYNEQFF
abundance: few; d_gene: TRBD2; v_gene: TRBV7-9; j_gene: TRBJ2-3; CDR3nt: TGTGCCAGCAGCAAGGGACTAGCGGGGGGCGGTTATACGCAGTATTTT; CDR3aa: CASSKGLAGGGYTQYF
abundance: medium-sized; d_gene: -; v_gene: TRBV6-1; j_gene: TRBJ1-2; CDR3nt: TGTGCCAGCAGTGATAGGGGAGGATCTAGCGGCTACACCTTC; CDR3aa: CASSDRGGSSGYTF
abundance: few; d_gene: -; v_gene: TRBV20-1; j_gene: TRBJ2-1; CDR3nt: TGCAGTGCACGGGGAGCCACATCCTACAATGAGCAGTTCTTC; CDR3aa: CSARGATSYNEQFF
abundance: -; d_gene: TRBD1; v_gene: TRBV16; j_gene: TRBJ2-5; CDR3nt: TGTGCCAGCAGCAACGGACAGGGAAATACGACCCAGTACTTC; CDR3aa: CASSNGQGNTTQYF
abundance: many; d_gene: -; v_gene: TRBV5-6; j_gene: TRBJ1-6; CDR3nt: TGTGCCAGCAGCTTGTCAGGGTCATCTTCTAATTCACCCCTCCACTTT; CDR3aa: CASSLSGSSSNSPLHF
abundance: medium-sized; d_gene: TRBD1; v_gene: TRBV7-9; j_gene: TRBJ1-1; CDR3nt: TGTGCCAGCAGCTTAGTTTCCACCCTCAGGGGGGAAAACACTGAAGCTTTCTTT; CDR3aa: CASSLVSTLRGENTEAFF
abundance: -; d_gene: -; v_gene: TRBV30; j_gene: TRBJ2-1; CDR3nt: TGTGCCTCCTCGAGCGGAAGCTCCTACAATGAGAAGTTCTTC; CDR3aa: CASSSGSSYNEKFF
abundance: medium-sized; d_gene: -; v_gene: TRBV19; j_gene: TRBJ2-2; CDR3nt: TGTGCCAGTACCCATCGGGCCCGTACTAACACCGGGGAGCTGTTTTTT; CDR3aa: CASTHRARTNTGELFF
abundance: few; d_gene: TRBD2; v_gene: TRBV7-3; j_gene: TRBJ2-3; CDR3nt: TGTGCCAGCAGCTTAATTGCGGGAGCTAGCACAGATACGCAGTATTTT; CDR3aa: CASSLIAGASTDTQYF
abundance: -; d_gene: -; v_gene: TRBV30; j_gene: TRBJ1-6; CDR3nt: TGTGCCTGGAGTGTAGAGAATTCACCCCTCCACTTT; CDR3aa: CAWSVENSPLHF
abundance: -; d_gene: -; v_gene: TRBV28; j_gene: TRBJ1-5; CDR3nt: TGTGCCGCCAACAGGGTAAATCAGCCCCAGCATTTT; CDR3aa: CAANRVNQPQHF